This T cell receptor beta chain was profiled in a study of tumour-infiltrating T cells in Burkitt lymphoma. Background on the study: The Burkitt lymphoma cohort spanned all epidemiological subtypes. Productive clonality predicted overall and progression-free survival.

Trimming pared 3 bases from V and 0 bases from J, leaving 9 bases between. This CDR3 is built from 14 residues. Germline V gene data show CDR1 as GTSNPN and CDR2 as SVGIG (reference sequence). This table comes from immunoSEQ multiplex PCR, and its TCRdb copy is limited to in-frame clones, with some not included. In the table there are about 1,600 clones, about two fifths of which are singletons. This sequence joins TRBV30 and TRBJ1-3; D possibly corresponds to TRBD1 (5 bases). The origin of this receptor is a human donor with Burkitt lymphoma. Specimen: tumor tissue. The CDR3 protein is CAWSRGGSGNTIYF. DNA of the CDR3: TGTGCCTGGAGCCGGGGGGGCTCTGGAAACACCATATATTTT.